This entry lists 19 T cell receptor beta chains sequenced from one sample in a study of blood T cell repertoires in COVID-19. Repertoires were generated with immunoSEQ multiplex PCR, while TCRdb's copy carries only in-frame clones and drops some. The profile shows about 220,000 clones, more than 65% of them singletons. Sample: peripheral blood. These receptors all stem from a woman aged 80 or older with acute or convalescent COVID-19.

This clone was detected a few times. The chain couples TRBV20-1 to TRBJ1-2; D call uncertain. The CDR3 is 10 amino acids. Germline CDR1 DFQATT, CDR2 SNEGSKA (reference sequence). V lost 5 bases and J 5 bases, leaving 6 bases between the germline ends. The CDR3 region has the DNA TGCAGTGCTTTTGAGTATGGCTACACCTTC. It is translated as CSAFEYGYTF.

The chain couples TRBV9 to TRBJ2-3; D ambiguous. Between the trimmed V and J ends, which lost 0 bases and 2 bases, there was a span of 10 bases. The CDR3 contains 15 residues. CDR1 is SGDLS, CDR2 YYNGEE, per germline. CDR3 region: CASSVGPSSTDTQYF. CDR3 DNA: TGTGCCAGCAGCGTAGGGCCCTCGTCCACAGATACGCAGTATTTT.

V gene TRBV28 combines with J gene TRBJ2-2, with 9 bases identical to TRBD1. The germline CDR1 and CDR2 sequences are MDHEN and SYDVKM. The CDR3 covers 14 residues. Trimming at V came to 5 bases and at J to 6 bases, leaving 4 bases not matched to a gene. The CDR3 coding sequence is TGTGCCAGCAGTCCGGGACAGGGCCCCGGGGAGCTGTTTTTT. Its translation is CASSPGQGPGELFF.

This chain joins TRBV6-2 or TRBV6-3 and TRBJ2-1, with D perhaps TRBD2 (6 bases). Trimming left V 2 bases short and J 2 bases short, with 7 bases between. Germline V gene data show CDR1 as MNHEY and CDR2 as SVGEGT. This CDR3 is 14 amino acids long. CDR3 DNA sequence: TGTGCCAGCAGTTACGGGGGGACCTACAATGAGCAGTTCTTC. Protein product: CASSYGGTYNEQFF.

The chain has TRBV6-5 and TRBJ2-7; the match to TRBD1 covers 7 bases. The CDR3 is made up of 13 amino acids. V lost 9 bases, J lost 5 bases, and 10 bases stayed unmatched. Germline lookup yields CDR1 MNHEY and CDR2 SVGAGI. This CDR3 is CASIDRVAHEQYF. Written as DNA, the CDR3 is TGTGCCAGTATAGACAGGGTTGCGCACGAGCAGTACTTC.

The chain carries TRBV7-3 and TRBJ2-3, with 11 bases lining up with TRBD1. Germline V CDR1 and CDR2: SGHTA, FQGTGA. The CDR3 is 16 amino acids. Unmatched junction bases numbered 9, after V lost 5 bases and J lost 5 bases. The CDR3 sequence is CASSLNPGTGGDTQYF. In DNA, the CDR3 is TGTGCCAGCAGCCTCAATCCCGGGACAGGGGGAGATACGCAGTATTTT.

CDR3 DNA: TGTGCCAGCAGCTCAGGGGGCTTATATGGCTACACCTTC. Translating it yields CASSSGGLYGYTF. The chain links TRBV28 to TRBJ1-2; 8 positions match TRBD1. Germline CDR1 reads MDHEN; CDR2 reads SYDVKM. The CDR3 is 13 amino acids. V gave up 6 bases and J gave up 5 bases; unmatched junction bases: 5.

This rearrangement joins TRBV9 to TRBJ1-1, with D uncertain. Germline CDR1 is SGDLS and CDR2 is YYNGEE. The CDR3 runs to 13 residues. V was trimmed by 2 bases and J by 6 bases, leaving 11 bases between them. The CDR3 reads CASSVRPTAEAFF. In nucleotides, the CDR3 is TGTGCCAGCAGCGTTCGTCCAACAGCTGAAGCTTTCTTT.

This chain links TRBV10-3 with TRBJ2-2; 7 bases match TRBD1. The V segment lost 3 bases and the J segment 5 bases; nucleotides outside the gene matches: 9. The length of the CDR3 is 16 residues. Germline V gene sequence: CDR1 ENHRY, CDR2 SYGVKD. In DNA, the CDR3 is TGTGCCATCAGTGAAGCCGACCCCAGGGGGACCGGGGAGCTGTTTTTT. Amino acids: CAISEADPRGTGELFF.

This clone showed up just a few times. The chain uses TRBV18 and TRBJ2-1, with 7 bases matching TRBD2. Trimming removed 2 bases from V and 5 bases from J; junction bases left unmatched: 12. Germline V gene data show CDR1 as KGHSH and CDR2 as LQKENI. CDR3 length: 17 amino acids. The CDR3 spells CASSPIRGGLFDNEQFF. CDR3 coding DNA: TGTGCCAGCTCACCAATACGCGGGGGTCTCTTCGACAATGAGCAGTTCTTC.

V and J are TRBV2 and TRBJ2-3; 7 bases fit TRBD1. The CDR3 sequence is 15 residues long. V was clipped by 7 bases and J by 0 bases; unmatched bases: 7. Germline assignment: CDR1 SNHLY and CDR2 FYNNEI. CDR3 bases: TGTGCCAGCACCCCGGGACAGAGAAGCACAGATACGCAGTATTTT. This encodes CASTPGQRSTDTQYF.

The rearrangement joins TRBV7-8 to TRBJ2-7, with D tentatively TRBD1 (6 bases). CDR1 SGHVS and CDR2 FQNEAQ come from the germline V gene. The CDR3 sequence is 15 residues long. Deletions cut 0 bases from V and 3 bases from J, with 12 bases between. Here the CDR3 DNA reads TGTGCCAGCAGCTTAGCTCTGGACAGCCTCTACGAGCAGTACTTC. Its protein product is CASSLALDSLYEQYF.

This clone was counted once. This chain connects TRBV28 to TRBJ1-4, with TRBD1 matching 9 bases. The CDR3 consists of 15 residues. V trimming: 7 bases; J trimming: 8 bases; junction bases outside the gene matches: 11. Germline-derived CDR1 and CDR2 are MDHEN and SYDVKM. The CDR3 here is CASTHQTGGDEKLFF. As DNA, the CDR3 is TGTGCCAGCACCCATCAGACAGGGGGAGACGAAAAACTGTTTTTT.

V is TRBV6-6 and J is TRBJ2-7; 9 nucleotides line up with TRBD2. With 4 bases clipped from V and 0 bases from J, the junction kept 4 bases outside the gene matches. The CDR3 sequence is 15 residues long. Germline CDR1 reads MNHNY; CDR2 reads SVGAGI (reference sequence). The CDR3 nucleotides read TGTGCCAGCAGTTTGACTAGCGGATCCTCCTACGAGCAGTACTTC. Protein: CASSLTSGSSYEQYF.

Only a few counts were recorded for this clone. The gene calls are TRBV6-5 and TRBJ1-6; 7 bases map to TRBD1. CDR1 and CDR2 from the germline V gene are MNHEY and SVGAGI. V gave up 6 bases and J gave up 7 bases; unmatched junction bases: 6. The CDR3 sequence is 14 residues long. The CDR3 DNA follows: TGTGCCAGCAGATCCGGGACAGCCAATTCACCCCTCCACTTT. Protein sequence: CASRSGTANSPLHF.

V and J are TRBV7-9 and TRBJ1-4; possible D gene TRBD1, 6 bases. This CDR3 region has 16 residues. Trimming took off 5 bases at V and 5 bases at J, with 18 bases between the two ends. Germline V gene data show CDR1 as SEHNR and CDR2 as FQNEAQ (reference sequence). As DNA, the CDR3 is TGTGCCAGCAGCCGAGACGCGACAGGTATCAATGAAAAACTGTTTTTT. Residues: CASSRDATGINEKLFF.

J is TRBJ1-5 and V is TRBV28; TRBD1 might be the D (5 bases). CDR3 size: 14 residues. CDR1 MDHEN and CDR2 SYDVKM come from the germline V gene. Between the trimmed V and J ends, which lost 5 bases and 0 bases, there was a span of 8 bases. CDR3 nucleotide sequence: TGTGCCAGCAGTATACAGGTTAGCAATCAGCCCCAGCATTTT. Translation gives CASSIQVSNQPQHF.

The CDR3 is CASSQLLQRAGETQYF. CDR3 sequence (DNA): TGTGCCAGCAGCCAGCTTCTCCAGCGGGCGGGAGAGACCCAGTACTTC. This chain uses TRBV4-2 with TRBJ2-5, with D perhaps matching TRBD2 (6 bases). Germline V lookup: CDR1 LGHNA, CDR2 YNFKEQ. This CDR3 is built from 16 residues. Trimming left V 3 bases short and J 4 bases short, with 18 bases between.

This chain links TRBV7-3 with TRBJ2-5; TRBD1 agrees at 8 bases. The CDR3 is 13 amino acids. With V trimmed by 3 bases and J by 5 bases, 2 bases remained unmatched. The germline CDR1 and CDR2 sequences are SGHTA and FQGTGA. The CDR3 region is CASSLNRGETQYF. The CDR3 DNA sequence: TGTGCCAGCAGCTTGAACAGGGGGGAGACCCAGTACTTC.